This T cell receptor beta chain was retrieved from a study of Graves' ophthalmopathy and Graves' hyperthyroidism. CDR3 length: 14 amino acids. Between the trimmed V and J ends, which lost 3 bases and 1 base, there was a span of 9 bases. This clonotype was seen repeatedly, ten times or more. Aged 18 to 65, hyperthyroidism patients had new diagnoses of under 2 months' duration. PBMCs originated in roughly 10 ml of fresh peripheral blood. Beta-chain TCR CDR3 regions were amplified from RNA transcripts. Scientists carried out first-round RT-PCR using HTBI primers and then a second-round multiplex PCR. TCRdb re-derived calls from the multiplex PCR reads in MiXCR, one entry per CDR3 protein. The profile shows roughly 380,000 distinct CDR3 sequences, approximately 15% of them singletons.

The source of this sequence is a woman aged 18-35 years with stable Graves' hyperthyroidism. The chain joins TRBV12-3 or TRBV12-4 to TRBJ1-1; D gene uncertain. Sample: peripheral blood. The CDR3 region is CASSFAGRNTEAFF. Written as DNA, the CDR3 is TGTGCCAGCAGTTTCGCGGGGAGGAACACTGAAGCTTTCTTT.